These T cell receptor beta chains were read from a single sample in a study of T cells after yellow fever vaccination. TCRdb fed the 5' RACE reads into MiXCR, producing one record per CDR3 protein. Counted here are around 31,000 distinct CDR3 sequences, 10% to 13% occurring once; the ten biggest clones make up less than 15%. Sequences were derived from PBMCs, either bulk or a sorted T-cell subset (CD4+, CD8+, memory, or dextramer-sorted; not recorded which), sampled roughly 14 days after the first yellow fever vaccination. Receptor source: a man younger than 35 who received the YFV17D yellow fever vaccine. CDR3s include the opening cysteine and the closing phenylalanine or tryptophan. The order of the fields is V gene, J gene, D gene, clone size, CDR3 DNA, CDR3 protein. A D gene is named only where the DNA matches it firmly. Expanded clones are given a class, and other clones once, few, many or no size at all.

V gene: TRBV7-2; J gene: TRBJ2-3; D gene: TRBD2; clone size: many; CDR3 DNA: TGTGCCAGCAGCTTAGCACTAGCGGGTGTGGATACGCAGTATTTT; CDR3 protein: CASSLALAGVDTQYF
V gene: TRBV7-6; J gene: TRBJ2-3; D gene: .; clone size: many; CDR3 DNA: TGTGCCAGCAGCTCAGCCCCCACAGATACGCAGTATTTT; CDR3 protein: CASSSAPTDTQYF
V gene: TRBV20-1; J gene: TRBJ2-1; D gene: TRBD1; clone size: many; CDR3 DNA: TGCAGTGCTAGCTCCCCGAGGGACAGGGAGTCTAGTGAGCAGTTCTTC; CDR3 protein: CSASSPRDRESSEQFF
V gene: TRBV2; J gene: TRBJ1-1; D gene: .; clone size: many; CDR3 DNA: TGTGCCAGCAGGGTTAGGGAAAACACTGAAGCTTTCTTT; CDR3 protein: CASRVRENTEAFF
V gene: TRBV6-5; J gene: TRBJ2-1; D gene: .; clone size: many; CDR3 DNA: TGTGCCAGCAGATATGTTGGAGGCAATGAGCAGTTCTTC; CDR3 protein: CASRYVGGNEQFF
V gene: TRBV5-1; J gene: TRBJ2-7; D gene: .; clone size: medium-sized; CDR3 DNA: TGCGCCAGCAGCTTGGACGAAGCCTACGAGCAGTACTTC; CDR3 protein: CASSLDEAYEQYF
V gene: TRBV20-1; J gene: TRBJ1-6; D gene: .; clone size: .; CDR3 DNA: .; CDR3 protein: CCAWGRDPGSYNSPLHF
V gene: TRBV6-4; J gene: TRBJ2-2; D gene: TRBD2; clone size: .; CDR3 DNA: TGTGCCAGCAGTGCTAGCGGGGACACCGGGGAGCTGTTTTTT; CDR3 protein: CASSASGDTGELFF
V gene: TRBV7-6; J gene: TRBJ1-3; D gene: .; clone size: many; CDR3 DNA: TGTGCCAGCAGCTTAGAATGGGCTGGAAACACCATATATTTT; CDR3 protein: CASSLEWAGNTIYF
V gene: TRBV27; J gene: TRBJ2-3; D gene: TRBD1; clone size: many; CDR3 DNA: TGTGCCACCCAGGGGGCGGGGTTCCCCACAGATACGCAGTATTTT; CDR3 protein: CATQGAGFPTDTQYF
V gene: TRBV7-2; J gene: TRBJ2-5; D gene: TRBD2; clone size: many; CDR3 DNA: TGTGCCAGCAGTAGGGGGGGAGCGGGGGGCCAAGAGACCCAGTACTTC; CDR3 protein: CASSRGGAGGQETQYF
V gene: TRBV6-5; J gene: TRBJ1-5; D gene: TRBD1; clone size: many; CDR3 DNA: TGTGCCAGCAGTTCGCGATACAGGGGTAGCAATCAGCCCCAGCATTTT; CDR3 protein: CASSSRYRGSNQPQHF
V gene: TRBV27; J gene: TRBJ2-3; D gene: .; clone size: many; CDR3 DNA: TGTGCCAGCAGTTTGAAACGCACAGATACGCAGTATTTT; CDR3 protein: CASSLKRTDTQYF
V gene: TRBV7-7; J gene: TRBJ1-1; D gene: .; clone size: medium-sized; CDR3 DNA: TGTGCTAGCAGCTTAAAGGGGCTGAACACTGAAGCTTTCTTT; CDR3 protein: CASSLKGLNTEAFF
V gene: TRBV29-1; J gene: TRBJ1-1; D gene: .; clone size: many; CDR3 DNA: TGCAGCGCAGGACAAGCTGAAGCTTTCTTT; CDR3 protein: CSAGQAEAFF
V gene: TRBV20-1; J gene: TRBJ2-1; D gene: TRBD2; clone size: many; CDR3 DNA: TGCAGTGCTAGAGATTGGGCGGGAGACAATGAGCAGTTCTTC; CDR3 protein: CSARDWAGDNEQFF
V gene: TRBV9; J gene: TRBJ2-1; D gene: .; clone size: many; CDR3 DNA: TGTGCCAGCAGCGCTGGGGTCAATGAGCAGTTCTTC; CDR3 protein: CASSAGVNEQFF
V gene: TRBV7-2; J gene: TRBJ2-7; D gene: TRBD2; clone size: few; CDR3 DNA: TGTGCCAGCAGCCGTGTCCTAGCGGGGGCCACCCCCTACGAGCAGTACTTC; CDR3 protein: CASSRVLAGATPYEQYF
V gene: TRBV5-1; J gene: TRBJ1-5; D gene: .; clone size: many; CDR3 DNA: TGCGCCAGCAGCTTAGGAGGAAACAATCAGCCCCAGCATTTT; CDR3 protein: CASSLGGNNQPQHF
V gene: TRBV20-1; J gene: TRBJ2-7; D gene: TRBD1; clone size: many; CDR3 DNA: TGCAGTGCTAGCAACAGGGGCCATTCCTACGAGCAGTACTTC; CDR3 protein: CSASNRGHSYEQYF
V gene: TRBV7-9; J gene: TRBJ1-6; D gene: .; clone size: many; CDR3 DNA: TGTGCCAGCAGCTTAGACGGAGGTTCACCCCTCCACTTT; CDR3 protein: CASSLDGGSPLHF
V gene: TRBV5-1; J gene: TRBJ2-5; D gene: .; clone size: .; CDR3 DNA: TGCGCCAGCACCCCGATCGGGCTATCGGGGCCCCAGGGGGAGACCCAGTACTTC; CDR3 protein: CASTPIGLSGPQGETQYF